The subject of this entry is one T cell receptor beta chain. Its antigen remains unidentified. This specimen comes from a study of T cells in Graves' hyperthyroidism and ophthalmopathy. The study's findings and limits: For ophthalmopathy, model prediction preceded onset by a median roughly 5.9 months.

TCR beta CDR3 region amplification was performed from RNA transcripts. A set of HTBI primers served as the primers for a first-round RT-PCR of the TCR CDR3. TCRdb processed the multiplex PCR reads anew with MiXCR; each CDR3 protein has one entry. Seen here are approximately 570,000 distinct CDR3 sequences, 15% to 20% observed once, and the top ten hold approximately 50%. Uncontrolled infection, other autoimmune disease, pregnancy or lactation barred patients from enrollment. PBMCs were obtained from approximately 9.2 ml fresh peripheral blood. After removal of 2 bases from V and 5 bases from J, the junction contained 7 bases not matched to a gene. The CDR3 sequence is 15 residues long. Germline V CDR1 and CDR2: SGHTA, FQGTGA.

This receptor was identified in a man aged 40-55 years with Graves' ophthalmopathy. The sample comprised blood. The rearrangement uses TRBV7-3 and TRBJ2-3, with 7 bases matching TRBD2. CDR3 residues: CASSLGGGTGDTQYF. The CDR3 nucleotides are TGTGCCAGCAGCTTAGGGGGGGGGACGGGAGATACGCAGTATTTT.